Listed here is a single T cell receptor beta chain. The sample comes from a study of technical replicates of blood from a handful of donors. Trimming pared 1 base from V and 3 bases from J, leaving 9 bases between. The CDR3 has 14 amino acids. Germline V CDR1 and CDR2: SGHDN, FVKESK. Produced via immunoSEQ multiplex PCR; TCRdb's table is partial and in-frame only. Among 65,000 to 95,000 clones listed, roughly 98% were seen once. Sequencing was done on a sample of T cells isolated from PBMCs. The TCR was taken from a human donor in good health. The chain employs TRBV14 and TRBJ1-2; no clear D. Here the CDR3 reads CASSQAPGYYGYTF. DNA for the CDR3: TGTGCCAGCAGCCAAGCGCCGGGGTACTATGGCTACACCTTC.